This TCR beta chain was recorded in a study of blood T cell repertoires in COVID-19. Libraries were prepared by immunoSEQ multiplex PCR; TCRdb keeps only in-frame clonotypes and omits some of them. The table shows around 250,000 clones, with under 90% occurring only once. CDR3 length: 15 amino acids. After removal of 4 bases from V and 8 bases from J, the junction contained 10 bases not matched to a gene. Germline V gene data show CDR1 as SGHNT and CDR2 as YYREEE (reference sequence). The chain carries TRBV5-4 and TRBJ2-1, with 9 bases aligning to TRBD2. The TCR sequence derives from a woman under 30 with acute or convalescent COVID-19. The sample was peripheral blood. CDR3 sequence reads: CASSIAGAVFYEQFF. CDR3 coding DNA: TGTGCCAGCAGCATAGCGGGAGCAGTTTTTTATGAGCAGTTCTTC.